Shown below are 30 T cell receptor beta chains from a single sample sequenced in a study of shared clonotypes between healthy human individuals. Assay used: immunoSEQ multiplex PCR; TCRdb lists only in-frame clones, some missing. The repertoire includes roughly 590,000 clones, nearly 97% of them detected once, and 0.095% to 0.12% sits in the top ten. CD8 cells classed as naive were CD45RO-negative and positively selected for CCR7, excluding terminally differentiated effector memory CD45RA+ cells. The material sequenced was naive CD8+ T cells sorted from blood. These receptors all stem from a woman aged 25-40 years in good health.

The rearrangement uses TRBV4-2 and TRBJ2-3; a possible D gene is TRBD1 (5 bases). The germline gives CDR1 LGHNA, CDR2 YNFKEQ. This CDR3 is built from 16 residues. Trimming took off 2 bases at V and 6 bases at J, with 18 bases between the two ends. CDR3 nucleotide sequence: TGTGCCAGCAGCCAAACCCGCGGACGGAAGGGGGATACGCAGTATTTT. This encodes CASSQTRGRKGDTQYF.

J is TRBJ2-2 and V is TRBV5-6, with 9 bases that match TRBD2. V lost 6 bases, J lost 4 bases, and 7 bases stayed unmatched. Germline V gene data show CDR1 as SGHDT and CDR2 as YYEEEE. The CDR3 consists of 15 residues. CDR3 loop: CASMIAGVSTGELFF. DNA for the CDR3: TGTGCCAGCATGATAGCGGGAGTCAGCACCGGGGAGCTGTTTTTT.

The chain joins TRBV4-1 to TRBJ1-2; D not certain. Germline CDR1 is MGHRA and CDR2 is YSYEKL. Trimming took off 0 bases at V and 6 bases at J, with 8 bases between the two ends. The CDR3 loop spans 13 amino acids. The CDR3 coding sequence is TGCGCCAGCAGCCAAGATGTAGAGGATGGCTACACCTTC. Amino acids: CASSQDVEDGYTF.

This clone is a singleton in its sample. The chain is built from TRBV28 and TRBJ2-7; a possible D gene is TRBD2 (6 bases). Between the trimmed V and J ends, which lost 2 bases and 9 bases, there was a span of 20 bases. The CDR3 contains 15 residues. Germline CDR1 reads MDHEN; CDR2 reads SYDVKM. The CDR3 reads CASSLPGLPYEGQYF. The CDR3 bases are TGTGCCAGCAGTTTACCGGGACTCCCCTACGAGGGGCAGTACTTC.

Here the CDR3 reads CASSGSGIRSYEQYF. DNA for the CDR3: TGTGCCAGCAGCGGTAGCGGGATTCGCTCCTACGAGCAGTACTTC. The chain uses TRBV9 and TRBJ2-7, with TRBD2 matching 8 bases. V was pared by 3 bases and J by 0 bases, with 5 bases of the junction left unmatched. CDR3 length: 15 amino acids. CDR1 and CDR2 (germline): SGDLS, YYNGEE.

V gene TRBV28 combines with J gene TRBJ2-1, with 7 bases fitting TRBD2. CDR3 size: 16 residues. The germline CDR1 and CDR2 sequences are MDHEN and SYDVKM. After removal of 4 bases from V and 0 bases from J, the junction contained 6 bases not matched to a gene. Written as DNA, the CDR3 is TGTGCCAGCAGTTACCCGGGACTACCCTCCTACAATGAGCAGTTCTTC. Protein product: CASSYPGLPSYNEQFF.

This clone was seen more than once but under ten times. V is TRBV5-6 and J is TRBJ2-1; D is uncertain. CDR1 is SGHDT and CDR2 is YYEEEE in the germline V gene. Trimming removed 2 bases at V and 5 bases at J, with 8 bases between. The CDR3 has 13 residues. The CDR3 nucleotides are TGTGCCAGCAGCTTCGAGACTCACAATGAGCAGTTCTTC. Its translation is CASSFETHNEQFF.

V gene TRBV5-8 combines with J gene TRBJ1-2; the D is unclear. Trimming stripped 2 bases from V and 0 bases from J, with 8 bases between. CDR1 and CDR2 (germline): SGHTS, YDEGEE. The CDR3 has 14 amino acids. The CDR3 is CASSFGRSNYGYTF. In nucleotides, the CDR3 is TGTGCCAGCAGCTTCGGGAGATCTAACTATGGCTACACCTTC.

The chain recombines TRBV27 with TRBJ1-1; D is unresolved. CDR3 length equals 15 residues. Germline CDR1 is MNHEY and CDR2 is SMNVEV (reference sequence). V lost 0 bases, J lost 0 bases, and 8 bases lay in between. The DNA of the CDR3 is TGTGCCAGCAGTTTATCAAGCAGCTTGAACACTGAAGCTTTCTTT. Protein sequence: CASSLSSSLNTEAFF.

This chain links TRBV19 with TRBJ2-1; D gene uncertain. This CDR3 spans 14 amino acids. V was pared by 4 bases and J by 6 bases, with 13 bases between. The germline V gene has CDR1 LNHDA and CDR2 SQIVND (reference sequence). CDR3 bases: TGTGCCAGTAGTAGCCATGAACGATTCAATGAGCAGTTCTTC. Encoded protein: CASSSHERFNEQFF.

In DNA, the CDR3 is TGCGCCAGCAGCCACCTAGGGGATACGCAGTATTTT. This translates into CASSHLGDTQYF. The J gene is TRBJ2-3, the V gene TRBV4-1; D unresolved. V lost 3 bases and J lost 6, with 7 bases in between. The CDR3 contains 12 residues. The germline V gene has CDR1 MGHRA and CDR2 YSYEKL.

The chain joins TRBV28 to TRBJ2-5; D gene ambiguous. The CDR3 sequence is 14 residues long. Germline CDR1 reads MDHEN; CDR2 reads SYDVKM. The V end was cut by 4 bases, the J end by 4 bases, with 13 bases between. CDR3 residues: CASSSSYGSETQYF. The CDR3 DNA reads TGTGCCAGCAGTTCATCGTACGGTTCAGAGACCCAGTACTTC.

The chain has TRBV27 and TRBJ2-1; no clear D gene. CDR1 and CDR2 from the germline V gene are MNHEY and SMNVEV (reference sequence). V was trimmed by 7 bases and J by 3 bases, leaving 4 bases between them. The CDR3 runs 11 residues. This chain's CDR3 is CASTNYNEQFF. The CDR3 region has the DNA TGTGCCAGCACCAACTACAATGAGCAGTTCTTC.

A single count supports this clone. The CDR3 DNA follows: TGTGCCAGCAGCCCAGCGGGGAACTTACCCTACGAGCAGTACTTC. This codes for CASSPAGNLPYEQYF. This chain links TRBV9 with TRBJ2-7, with TRBD2 identical over 7 bases. The J segment lost 2 bases and the V segment lost 4 bases, leaving 9 bases of the junction unmatched. This CDR3 has 15 amino acids. Per the germline V gene, CDR1 is SGDLS and CDR2 is YYNGEE.

The gene calls are TRBV11-2 and TRBJ1-3, with no clear D. The germline V gene encodes CDR1 SGHAT and CDR2 FQNNGV. This CDR3 spans 15 amino acids. Trimming shortened V by 1 base and J by 4 bases, and 11 bases separated the two germline ends. The CDR3 region has the DNA TGTGCCAGCAGCTTAGGCCGGACCGCCGGAAACACCATATATTTT. It codes for CASSLGRTAGNTIYF.

The chain joins TRBV28 to TRBJ1-5, with a weak D call TRBD1 (5 bases). The CDR3 consists of 12 residues. The germline V gene encodes CDR1 MDHEN and CDR2 SYDVKM. Trimming cost V 11 bases and J 2 bases, with 10 bases left between them. The CDR3 loop is CALGTGNQPQHF. CDR3 bases: TGTGCCTTAGGGACGGGCAATCAGCCCCAGCATTTT.

The chain combines TRBV6-1 with TRBJ2-1, with D unclear. This CDR3 region has 13 residues. Germline loops: CDR1 MNHNS, CDR2 SASEGT. Trimming took off 8 bases at V and 8 bases at J, with 16 bases between the two ends. The CDR3 DNA sequence: TGTGCCAGCGATGAGGAGCAGAAGCATGAGCAGTTCTTC. Residues: CASDEEQKHEQFF.

The genes are TRBV6-1 and TRBJ1-1; no reliable D call. The germline gives CDR1 MNHNS, CDR2 SASEGT. V lost 2 bases, J lost 3 bases, and 7 bases lay in between. The CDR3 has 13 residues. This CDR3 is CASSERAHTEAFF. CDR3 sequence (DNA): TGTGCCAGCAGTGAACGGGCCCACACTGAAGCTTTCTTT.

The chain joins TRBV27 to TRBJ2-5, with D perhaps given as TRBD1 or TRBD2 (5 bases each). V lost 8 bases, J lost 5 bases, and 18 bases lay in between. Germline CDR1 and CDR2: MNHEY and SMNVEV (reference sequence). The CDR3 length is 14 residues. This chain's CDR3 is CASGAGSGWETQYF. The CDR3 DNA reads as TGTGCCAGCGGGGCCGGGTCGGGGTGGGAGACCCAGTACTTC.

The chain uses TRBV28 and TRBJ1-1; D is ambiguous. The V end lost 6 bases, the J end lost 5 bases, and 10 bases lay between the germline ends. Germline CDR1 reads MDHEN; CDR2 reads SYDVKM. This CDR3 region has 12 residues. The CDR3 coding sequence is TGTGCCAGCAGCCCCCTCCCAACTGAAGCTTTCTTT. It is translated as CASSPLPTEAFF.

The chain links TRBV27 to TRBJ1-4; D is ambiguous. The CDR3 loop spans 15 amino acids. The germline V gene encodes CDR1 MNHEY and CDR2 SMNVEV (reference sequence). With 5 bases removed from V and 0 bases from J, the gap between germline ends came to 10 bases. CDR3 residues: CASSTRRATNEKLFF. CDR3 in DNA: TGTGCCAGCAGTACCAGACGAGCAACTAATGAAAAACTGTTTTTT.

J is TRBJ1-1 and V is TRBV25-1, with 8 bases lining up with TRBD1. V trimming: 3 bases; J trimming: 5 bases; junction bases outside the gene matches: 11. CDR1 and CDR2 from the germline V gene are MGHDK and SYGVNS. This CDR3 has 16 residues. The CDR3 reads CASSDSHRQGWTEAFF. The DNA of the CDR3 is TGTGCCAGCAGTGACTCCCACCGACAGGGGTGGACTGAAGCTTTCTTT. The full variable domain, with the rest looked up from reference TRBV25-1 and TRBJ1-1, is EADIYQTPRYLVIGTGKKITLECSQTMGHDKMYWYQQDPGMELHLIHYSYGVNSTEKGDLSSESTVSRIRTEHFPLTLESARPSHTSQYLCASSDSHRQGWTEAFFGQGTRLTVV.

This clone was picked up one time. The chain uses TRBV5-1 and TRBJ2-1, with 9 bases identical to TRBD2. Germline trimming cut 0 bases from V and 4 bases from J; bases unmatched to any gene: 5. The CDR3 extends over 16 amino acids. Per the germline V gene, CDR1 is SGHRS and CDR2 is YFSETQ. The CDR3 is CASSLAVAGAYNEQFF. The CDR3 DNA sequence: TGCGCCAGCAGCTTGGCCGTAGCGGGGGCTTACAATGAGCAGTTCTTC.

V gene TRBV28 combines with J gene TRBJ2-1; 7 bases match TRBD2. Looked up from germline, CDR1 is MDHEN and CDR2 is SYDVKM. Trimming cost V 4 bases and J 7 bases; bases outside gene matches: 13. CDR3 length equals 16 residues. The CDR3 here is CASSSGTTGWGNEQFF. The CDR3 DNA follows: TGTGCCAGCAGTTCCGGGACTACAGGATGGGGGAATGAGCAGTTCTTC.

V and J are TRBV27 and TRBJ2-3; D gene unclear. V gave up 5 bases and J gave up 5 bases, with 11 bases separating them. CDR1 MNHEY and CDR2 SMNVEV come from the germline V gene (reference sequence). The CDR3 runs 13 residues. The CDR3 bases are TGTGCCAGCAGTCTCTTCGCGGTAGATACGCAGTATTTT. Amino acids: CASSLFAVDTQYF.

J is TRBJ2-5 and V is TRBV21-1; no check of the table's D call, TRBD1, against the DNA was made. TRBV21-1 is a listed pseudogene. This CDR3 spans 12 amino acids. The CDR3: CARTRQQETQYF. CDR3 in DNA: TGTGCCAGAACCCGACAGCAAGAGACCCAGTACTTC.

The chain has TRBV4-2 and TRBJ1-2; D remains ambiguous. Germline values: CDR1 LGHNA, CDR2 YNFKEQ. This CDR3 contains 13 residues. V was shortened by 1 base and J by 3 bases, with 6 bases between the two germline ends. CDR3 in DNA: TGTGCCAGCAGCCAAGGTTTACACTATGGCTACACCTTC. This codes for CASSQGLHYGYTF.

This chain links TRBV11-3 with TRBJ1-1; D not resolved. The germline V and J ends were trimmed by 1 base and 1 base, with 4 bases remaining between them. Germline CDR1 SGHNT, CDR2 YENEEA. The CDR3 has 13 residues. The CDR3 sequence: CASSLAQNTEAFF. CDR3 sequence (DNA): TGTGCCAGCAGCTTAGCCCAGAACACTGAAGCTTTCTTT.

V is TRBV6-5 and J is TRBJ1-1, with a tentative D call TRBD1 (5 bases). The CDR3 runs to 16 residues. The germline V and J ends were trimmed by 0 bases and 4 bases, with 15 bases remaining between them. Germline CDR1 is MNHEY and CDR2 is SVGAGI. CDR3 DNA sequence: TGTGCCAGCAGTTACTCAGGGTGGGGGACGGGCACTGAAGCTTTCTTT. Its protein product is CASSYSGWGTGTEAFF.

The V call is TRBV6-1, the J call TRBJ2-7; 12 bases are a match to TRBD2. CDR1 and CDR2 from the germline V gene are MNHNS and SASEGT. V lost 2 bases, J lost 2 bases, and 1 base stayed unmatched. The CDR3 runs 15 residues. In nucleotides, the CDR3 is TGTGCCAGCAGTGAACGGACTAGCGGGGCCTACGAGCAGTACTTC. Its protein is CASSERTSGAYEQYF.